These 10 T cell receptor beta chains were sequenced from one sample in a study of blood T cell repertoires in COVID-19. Here immunoSEQ multiplex PCR was the method, and the copy in TCRdb shows in-frame clones only, minus some. Of under 200,000 clones in the sample, 70% to 90% were seen once. Sequenced sample: peripheral blood. The origin of the receptors is a man aged 55 to 70 with COVID-19, enrolled during active disease.

The chain combines TRBV27 with TRBJ1-6, with TRBD1 identical over 7 bases. Germline V CDR1 and CDR2: MNHEY, SMNVEV (reference sequence). There are 13 residues in the CDR3. V trimming: 3 bases; J trimming: 11 bases; junction bases outside the gene matches: 4. DNA of the CDR3: TGTGCCAGCAGTTTCGGGACAGCAACACCCCTCCACTTT. This sequence encodes CASSFGTATPLHF.

The chain carries TRBV28 and TRBJ2-7; 7 bases are a match to TRBD1. The V segment lost 5 bases and the J segment 6 bases; nucleotides outside the gene matches: 13. The CDR3 is 15 amino acids. The germline CDR1 and CDR2 sequences are MDHEN and SYDVKM. The CDR3 reads CASSQDREKGREQYF. The CDR3 region has the DNA TGTGCCAGCAGTCAAGACAGGGAAAAAGGACGCGAGCAGTACTTC.

The rearrangement uses TRBV19 and TRBJ1-2; no firm D call. Trimming shortened V by 0 bases and J by 8 bases, and 13 bases separated the two germline ends. This CDR3 has 14 amino acids. Germline assignment: CDR1 LNHDA and CDR2 SQIVND (reference sequence). CDR3 bases: TGTGCCAGTAGTATAGACCCGGAGACGCGCGGCTACACCTTC. Translating it yields CASSIDPETRGYTF.

V usage is TRBV20-1 and J usage is TRBJ1-2; D remains unclear. The CDR3 sequence is 10 residues long. Trimming stripped 5 bases from V and 4 bases from J, with 5 bases between. Germline V gene sequence: CDR1 DFQATT, CDR2 SNEGSKA (reference sequence). The CDR3 DNA is TGCAGTGCTCTTGTCTATGGCTACACCTTC. Protein: CSALVYGYTF.

The chain carries TRBV7-2 and TRBJ2-3; 7 nucleotides line up with TRBD1. The germline gives CDR1 SGHTA, CDR2 FQGNSA. Trimming took 0 bases from V and 5 from J; bases not matched to a gene: 2. The CDR3 runs to 14 residues. The CDR3 bases are TGTGCCAGCAGCTTAGCCACAGGGGTAGATACGCAGTATTTT. It codes for CASSLATGVDTQYF. Combining the CDR3 with reference TRBV7-2 and TRBJ2-3 gives the whole variable domain GAGVSQSPSNKVTEKGKDVELRCDPISGHTALYWYRQSLGQGLEFLIYFQGNSAPDKSGLPSDRFSAERTGGSVSTLTIQRTQQEDSAVYLCASSLATGVDTQYFGPGTRLTVL.

This chain connects TRBV5-1 to TRBJ2-2, with TRBD2 matching over 8 bases. This CDR3 region has 16 residues. With 2 bases clipped from V and 4 bases from J, the junction kept 7 bases outside the gene matches. Per germline, CDR1 SGHRS and CDR2 YFSETQ. As DNA, the CDR3 is TGCGCCAGCAGCTTAGGGCGCCTAGCGGGCACCGGGGAGCTGTTTTTT. Protein: CASSLGRLAGTGELFF.

The chain couples TRBV30 to TRBJ2-2, with 7 bases fitting TRBD2. Germline CDR1 reads GTSNPN; CDR2 reads SVGIG (reference sequence). This CDR3 has 13 residues. V shed 3 bases and J 5 bases; nucleotides not matched to a gene: 3. The chain's CDR3 is CAWRVSGTGELFF. As DNA, the CDR3 is TGTGCCTGGAGAGTTAGCGGGACCGGGGAGCTGTTTTTT.

The CDR3 bases are TGTGCCAGCAGCTTAAATCCCAGCACTGAAGCTTTCTTT. As protein: CASSLNPSTEAFF. V is TRBV7-9 and J is TRBJ1-1; no clear D. V lost 2 bases, J lost 4 bases, and 8 bases lay in between. This CDR3 is built from 13 residues. Germline V lookup: CDR1 SEHNR, CDR2 FQNEAQ (reference sequence). The full variable domain, rest sourced from reference TRBV7-9 and TRBJ1-1, is DTGVSQNPRHKITKRGQNVTFRCDPISEHNRLYWYRQTLGQGPEFLTYFQNEAQLEKSRLLSDRFSAERPKGSFSTLEIQRTEQGDSAMYLCASSLNPSTEAFFGQGTRLTVV.

The chain carries TRBV20-1 and TRBJ2-3, with TRBD2 matching over 10 bases. The CDR3 runs 16 residues. V was pared by 3 bases and J by 5 bases, with 11 bases of the junction left unmatched. Germline CDR1 and CDR2: DFQATT and SNEGSKA (reference sequence). The CDR3 here is CSASWASGSNRDTQYF. The CDR3 bases are TGCAGTGCTAGTTGGGCTAGCGGGAGTAATAGAGATACGCAGTATTTT.

The chain is built from TRBV5-4 and TRBJ1-2; D is unclear. V dropped 4 bases and J dropped 7 bases, with 14 bases sitting between them. Germline CDR1 is SGHNT and CDR2 is YYREEE (reference sequence). The CDR3 spans 13 residues. This chain's CDR3 is CASSPTRGFGYTF. For the CDR3, the DNA is TGTGCCAGCAGCCCCACCCGAGGGTTTGGCTACACCTTC.